This TCR beta chain stems from a study of hypomethylating agent response in myelodysplastic syndrome (dated by TCRdb to the early 2020s). Describing the broader study: The hypomethylating agent given was azacitidine in about 70% of the 11 patients and decitabine in 3 of 11 patients. Complete response or hematologic improvement counted as response, and patients meeting neither criterion were classed as non-responders. Patients had a mean age of approximately 72 +/- 6.3 years, and a diploid cytogenetic profile was the most common. Six or seven patients had a response of complete response or hematologic improvement, and roughly 5 patients did not respond. The cohort was composed of several male and a couple of female myelodysplastic syndrome patients. TET2 was the most frequent mutation, present in 5 of 11 patients. Broad study findings and their caveats: After treatment with a hypomethylating agent, no significant changes in richness, rarefaction diversity or clonality were seen, whether all patients were considered together or each response group separately. Novel clonotypes appeared more often in responders, whereas non-responders had more contracted clonotypes after treatment. Age matching of healthy control donors to MDS patients was not performed, and the MDS versus healthy comparison could have been impacted by this lack of age matching. Only around twelve patients were analyzed, so the study cohort was small. Whether the shared GLIPH2 clusters possibly recognize novel MDS antigens was not confirmed and still needs to be tested experimentally.

T-cell subsets were not sorted, and bulk bone marrow was analyzed instead. TCR beta CDR3 regions were immunosequenced from bone marrow of over nine myelodysplastic syndrome patients before and after hypomethylating agent therapy. For longitudinal repertoire tracking, every patient provided one baseline bone marrow and two to three bone marrows collected at different post-treatment timepoints. Genomic DNA was isolated from whole bone marrow, and DNA quality was assessed with TapeStation, NanoDrop OneC and PicoGreen assays. On this clone itself: The specificity of this receptor is unknown. Per-base qualities were not stored, and no clone one base away is much larger.

The library was produced with the immunoSEQ multiplex PCR assay. Survey resolution was applied, with two replicates of around 200 ng each being run for a total of 400 ng of DNA per sample. Rearranged TCRB sequences in genomic DNA were detected with the hsTCRB kit, which uses multiplex PCR primers directed at V and J genes. The CDR3 region was amplified in a first PCR of approximately 30 cycles using the QIAGEN Multiplex PCR Kit. Sample barcodes and Illumina adapters were attached to each replicate during a second PCR lasting roughly 8 cycles. A QuantStudio 6 together with the KAPA library quantification kit was used to quantify the pooled libraries. Around 14 pM of pooled libraries went onto an Illumina MiSeq for sequencing, using single-end reads of 156 cycles plus an index read of 15 cycles. In the authors' own workflow: VDJdb annotation flagged roughly 1.8% of fewer than 200,000 unique clonotypes as previously reported viral-epitope-specific. Raw reads were processed into normalized, annotated TCRB repertoires with the immunoSEQ Data Assistant and immunoSEQ Analyzer. Clonotypes were analyzed with the immunarch R package version 0.6.5 and BioAnalyzer. Before richness was estimated, every repertoire was downsampled to match the clone count of the smallest repertoire. Fisher's exact tests classified clonotypes as expanded, contracted or novel, with novel meaning zero frequency before treatment. Significantly changed CDR3 beta sequences were clustered with GLIPH2 at simulation_depth=1000 and kmer_min_depth=3, and CDR3s shorter than five residues were left out. The table comes from immuneACCESS by way of TCRdb, which keeps in-frame sequences with V and J called. Part of the clones is missing from these tables; in studies checked, under half for an unresolved V gene and the rest for unknown reasons. The V and J calls and clone size are taken from that table; D and trimming were inferred from the DNA. The table for this sample lists thousands of clones; approximately 90% of them were counted only once. 14% to 15% of the sample is taken by the ten largest.

Based on the germline V gene (reference sequence), the CDR1 and CDR2 sequences are MNHEY and SMNVEV. The cysteine opens and the phenylalanine closes a CDR3 of 15 amino acids. Only the CDR3 region is kept as DNA, spanning 45 bases read in frame from base 1. V is clipped by 2 bases and J by 0 bases, and the sequence between their germline boundaries is 9 bases long. The TCR sequence derives from a human donor with myelodysplastic syndrome. The rearranged chain carries TRBV27 and TRBJ2-3; the D gene identity is not certain. Source: bone marrow, taken before or after starting hypomethylating agent treatment for myelodysplastic syndrome (not recorded which). The sequenced DNA is TGTGCCAGCAGTTTAGCCGGCACCAGCACAGATACGCAGTATTTT. This sequence encodes CASSLAGTSTDTQYF.